Following are 12 T cell receptor beta chains from one sample sequenced in a study of cytomegalovirus exposure and HLA in healthy donors (dated by TCRdb to 2016 to 2017). The method behind the library was the immunoSEQ multiplex PCR assay. The multiplex PCR relied on a mix of 60 forward primers for TCR Vbeta segments and 13 reverse primers for TCR Jbeta segments. In its TCRdb copy, this immuneACCESS table keeps in-frame sequences only and misses some clones. Where compared with another copy, unresolved V genes explain less than half of these, and the others have no known cause. In this sample the table shows more than 150,000 clones, less than 90% of which occur a single time. The ten largest clonotypes hold 0.2% to 0.3% of the sample. The specimen was PBMCs. The source is a girl under two years old in good health and CMV-seronegative.

The V call is TRBV11-2, the J call TRBJ1-1, with 7 bases that match TRBD1. The ends lost 6 bases at V and 5 bases at J; junction bases unmatched: 21. Germline CDR1 SGHAT, CDR2 FQNNGV. The CDR3 has 18 amino acids. The DNA for the CDR3 is TGTGCCAGCAGGGTAACGTCCTGGCCAACAGGGGTAGATACTGAAGCTTTCTTT. This translates into CASRVTSWPTGVDTEAFF.

The chain is built from TRBV9 and TRBJ2-3; TRBD2 aligns across 9 bases. Losses at the gene ends were 5 bases for V and 6 bases for J; bases not matched to a gene: 7. This CDR3 spans 14 amino acids. Germline CDR1 SGDLS, CDR2 YYNGEE. CDR3 loop: CASSAAGGRDTQYF. As DNA, the CDR3 is TGTGCCAGCAGTGCTGCGGGGGGGCGGGATACGCAGTATTTT.

The V and J genes are TRBV27 and TRBJ2-2; D remains ambiguous. From germline, CDR1 is MNHEY and CDR2 SMNVEV (reference sequence). V gave up 6 bases and J gave up 6 bases, with 14 bases separating them. The CDR3 consists of 14 residues. The CDR3 loop reads CASSDGSAPGELFF. For the CDR3, the DNA is TGTGCCAGCAGCGATGGCTCCGCCCCCGGGGAGCTGTTTTTT.

This chain connects TRBV29-1 to TRBJ2-1, with a possible D match to TRBD2 (5 bases). Germline V CDR1 and CDR2: SQVTM, ANQGSEA. Trimming took off 7 bases at V and 0 bases at J, with 25 bases between the two ends. The CDR3 spans 18 residues. The CDR3, as DNA: TGCAGCGGGACCCCGCGGGCTAGCTTATTGTTCTCCTACAATGAGCAGTTCTTC. Translation: CSGTPRASLLFSYNEQFF.

This clone was seen once. The chain carries TRBV13 and TRBJ2-7; 8 nucleotides agree with TRBD2. In germline, CDR1 is PRHDT, CDR2 FYEKMQ (reference sequence). The ends lost 5 bases at V and 0 bases at J; junction bases unmatched: 9. The CDR3 spans 16 residues. CDR3 in amino acids: CASSPTGSGGSYEQYF. In nucleotides, the CDR3 is TGTGCCAGCAGCCCTACGGGAAGCGGGGGCTCCTACGAGCAGTACTTC.

This chain joins TRBV27 and TRBJ2-7; the match to TRBD2 covers 7 bases. This CDR3 contains 13 residues. CDR1 is MNHEY and CDR2 is SMNVEV in the germline V gene (reference sequence). Trimming cost V 6 bases and J 3 bases; bases outside gene matches: 5. CDR3 sequence reads: CASSAGTNYEQYF. CDR3 coding DNA: TGTGCCAGCAGCGCCGGGACTAACTACGAGCAGTACTTC.

The gene calls are TRBV9 and TRBJ2-1; TRBD2 matches at 9 bases. The junction had 5 bases not matched to a gene; V was cut back by 0 bases and J by 1 base. Germline V gene sequence: CDR1 SGDLS, CDR2 YYNGEE. The CDR3 length is 17 residues. CDR3 bases: TGTGCCAGCAGCGTAGCCGGCGGGAGGGGGTCCTACAATGAGCAGTTCTTC. Translated, it gives CASSVAGGRGSYNEQFF. Combining the CDR3 with reference TRBV9 and TRBJ2-1 gives the whole variable domain DSGVTQTPKHLITATGQRVTLRCSPRSGDLSVYWYQQSLDQGLQFLIQYYNGEERAKGNILERFSAQQFPDLHSELNLSSLELGDSALYFCASSVAGGRGSYNEQFFGPGTRLTVL.

This clone was counted a few times. This chain links TRBV15 with TRBJ2-7; D unresolved. V shed 4 bases and J shed 7 bases, with 11 bases lying between them. The CDR3 is made up of 12 amino acids. CDR1 and CDR2 from the germline V gene are LNHNV and YYDKDF (reference sequence). The CDR3 here is CATSTYLREQYF. Here the CDR3 DNA reads TGTGCCACCAGCACTTACCTGAGAGAGCAGTACTTC.

The V and J genes are TRBV19 and TRBJ2-5, with a possible D match to TRBD1 (6 bases). Between the trimmed V and J ends, which lost 5 bases and 4 bases, there was a span of 11 bases. The CDR3 has 13 residues. The germline V gene encodes CDR1 LNHDA and CDR2 SQIVND (reference sequence). The CDR3 here is CASSPGDGETQYF. CDR3 coding DNA: TGTGCCAGTAGTCCAGGGGACGGAGAGACCCAGTACTTC.

The chain carries TRBV14 and TRBJ2-1, with 8 bases that match TRBD2. The J segment lost 4 bases and the V segment lost 0 bases, leaving 5 bases of the junction unmatched. The CDR3 spans 16 residues. The germline V gene encodes CDR1 SGHDN and CDR2 FVKESK. CDR3 DNA: TGTGCCAGCAGCCAAGAACGGCTAGCGGGTTACAATGAGCAGTTCTTC. Translation: CASSQERLAGYNEQFF. Complete variable domain (other parts from reference TRBV14 and TRBJ2-1): EAGVTQFPSHSVIEKGQTVTLRCDPISGHDNLYWYRRVMGKEIKFLLHFVKESKQDESGMPNNRFLAERTGGTYSTLKVQPAELEDSGVYFCASSQERLAGYNEQFFGPGTRLTVL.

CDR3 nucleotides: TGTGCCAGCGCCGAAACGACAGGGCCCGAGCAGTTCTTC. The encoded protein is CASAETTGPEQFF. This chain links TRBV27 with TRBJ2-1, with TRBD1 matching over 7 bases. The V gene end was trimmed by 8 bases and the J gene end by 10 bases; junction bases not matched to a gene: 11. CDR1 is MNHEY and CDR2 is SMNVEV in the germline V gene (reference sequence). The length of the CDR3 is 13 residues.

CDR3 sequence reads: CASSLGGSGNTIYF. In DNA form, the CDR3 reads TGTGCCAGCAGCTTGGGAGGCTCTGGAAACACCATATATTTT. The chain employs TRBV5-6 and TRBJ1-3, with unresolved D. Germline-derived CDR1 and CDR2 are SGHDT and YYEEEE. The length of the CDR3 is 14 residues. Trimming took off 0 bases at V and 0 bases at J, with 4 bases between the two ends.